What follows are 14 T cell receptor beta chains derived from one specimen sequenced in a study of control samples from healthy donors and cancer patients. Data came from immunoSEQ multiplex PCR; TCRdb stores just in-frame clones and leaves some out. The sample contains about 120,000 clones, 88% of which appear only once. Material: blood. All receptors come from a man in his forties in good health.

This sequence joins TRBV7-3 and TRBJ2-5; maybe TRBD1 (6 bases). The CDR3 totals 13 residues. V lost 5 bases, J lost 1 base, and 8 bases lay in between. Germline V gives CDR1 SGHTA, CDR2 FQGTGA. Written as DNA, the CDR3 is TGTGCCAGCAGCCAACAGGGCCAAGAGACCCAGTACTTC. This gives the protein CASSQQGQETQYF.

This rearrangement joins TRBV7-3 to TRBJ2-1, with 9 bases matching TRBD1. This CDR3 has 15 amino acids. Unmatched junction bases numbered 3, after V lost 5 bases and J lost 1 base. Germline assignment: CDR1 SGHTA and CDR2 FQGTGA. CDR3 in amino acids: CASSQQGASYNEQFF. In nucleotides, the CDR3 is TGTGCCAGCAGCCAACAGGGGGCGTCCTACAATGAGCAGTTCTTC.

This rearrangement joins TRBV11-2 to TRBJ2-2; tentative D call: TRBD1 (5 bases). Germline V lookup: CDR1 SGHAT, CDR2 FQNNGV. The CDR3 is 15 residues long. V lost 5 bases, J lost 0 bases, and 10 bases lay in between. The CDR3 spells CASSKDSANTGELFF. The DNA of the CDR3 is TGTGCCAGCAGCAAAGACAGCGCGAACACCGGGGAGCTGTTTTTT.

V gene TRBV27 combines with J gene TRBJ1-1, with D unclear. CDR3 length: 11 residues. The V end was cut by 7 bases, the J end by 3 bases, with 6 bases between. CDR1 MNHEY and CDR2 SMNVEV come from the germline V gene (reference sequence). The chain's CDR3 is CASMGYTEAFF. The CDR3 nucleotides read TGTGCCAGCATGGGGTACACTGAAGCTTTCTTT.

This chain connects TRBV28 to TRBJ1-2; 7 bases fit TRBD1. V lost 6 bases and J lost 5; bases outside the gene matches: 6. The length of the CDR3 is 13 residues. Germline loops: CDR1 MDHEN, CDR2 SYDVKM. In DNA, the CDR3 is TGTGCCAGCAGCATACCACAGGGGTATGGCTACACCTTC. Translated: CASSIPQGYGYTF.

The CDR3 DNA follows: TGTGCCAGCAGTTTAAGACAGGGACCCTATGGCTACACCTTC. Translation gives CASSLRQGPYGYTF. The chain links TRBV27 to TRBJ1-2, with 7 bases that match TRBD1. With 2 bases clipped from V and 4 bases from J, the junction kept 4 bases outside the gene matches. From germline, CDR1 is MNHEY and CDR2 SMNVEV (reference sequence). This CDR3 is built from 14 residues.

The V and J genes are TRBV24-1 and TRBJ2-7, with TRBD1 identical over 12 bases. V lost 3 bases and J lost 9; bases outside the gene matches: 5. Germline values: CDR1 KGHDR, CDR2 SFDVKD. The CDR3 runs 14 residues. In nucleotides, the CDR3 is TGTGCCACCAGTGATGGGACAGGGGGCTCATGGCAGTACTTC. Its translation: CATSDGTGGSWQYF.

The chain carries TRBV9 and TRBJ2-6; 7 bases align to TRBD1. J was trimmed by 1 base and V by 3 bases; bases with no gene match: 10. CDR1 SGDLS and CDR2 YYNGEE come from the germline V gene. The CDR3 is 18 amino acids. The CDR3 nucleotides are TGTGCCAGCAGCGGGAGACAGGGAGTTTGGTCTGGGGCCAACGTCCTGACTTTC. Amino acid sequence: CASSGRQGVWSGANVLTF.

V usage is TRBV5-1 and J usage is TRBJ2-7; D is possibly TRBD1 or TRBD2 (5 bases each). Germline V gives CDR1 SGHRS, CDR2 YFSETQ. The CDR3 runs to 15 residues. V was pared by 0 bases and J by 2 bases, with 12 bases between. CDR3 region: CASSLGGPPTYEQYF. CDR3 sequence (DNA): TGCGCCAGCAGCTTGGGGGGACCTCCCACCTACGAGCAGTACTTC.

The chain carries TRBV10-1 and TRBJ2-3; tentatively, D is TRBD1 (5 bases). V was cut by 2 bases and J by 4 bases, with 13 bases left in between. The germline CDR1 and CDR2 sequences are WNHNN and SYGVQD (reference sequence). The CDR3 contains 15 residues. CDR3 in amino acids: CASSERVGAADTQYF. The CDR3 region has the DNA TGCGCCAGCAGTGAGAGGGTAGGGGCGGCAGATACGCAGTATTTT.

The genes are TRBV19 and TRBJ1-1, with TRBD1 matching over 7 bases. The CDR3 is made up of 15 amino acids. Unmatched junction bases numbered 7, after V lost 5 bases and J lost 1 base. Germline CDR1 LNHDA, CDR2 SQIVND (reference sequence). The CDR3 nucleotides are TGTGCCAGTAGTGTACCAAGACAGGGGAACACTGAAGCTTTCTTT. Its protein is CASSVPRQGNTEAFF.

The rearrangement uses TRBV2 and TRBJ1-2, with TRBD1 matching 7 bases. V dropped 10 bases and J dropped 6; count of bases not matched to a gene: 11. There are 13 residues in the CDR3. CDR1 and CDR2 from the germline V gene are SNHLY and FYNNEI. The CDR3: CAITTGLIDGYTF. The CDR3 DNA is TGTGCCATCACGACAGGGCTTATCGATGGCTACACCTTC.

The chain joins TRBV12-3 or TRBV12-4 to TRBJ2-3, with D hard to call. V was clipped by 3 bases and J by 6 bases, with 7 bases between them. CDR3 length: 12 amino acids. The CDR3 nucleotides read TGTGCCAGCAGTTTTTACGGGGATACGCAGTATTTT. Translation: CASSFYGDTQYF.

The chain recombines TRBV6-4 with TRBJ1-1; D possibly corresponds to TRBD1 (5 bases). The germline V gene has CDR1 MRHNA and CDR2 SNTAGT. V shed 6 bases and J shed 4 bases, with 18 bases lying between them. This CDR3 comprises 15 residues. The CDR3 bases are TGTGCCAGCAGGGGCCCGGGACGGTCGGGCACTGAAGCTTTCTTT. Its translation is CASRGPGRSGTEAFF.